Following are 26 T cell receptor beta chains from one sample sequenced in a study of blood T cell repertoires in COVID-19. Sequenced by immunoSEQ multiplex PCR; TCRdb stores in-frame clones only, minus some. The table has some 110,000 clones, about four fifths seen once. Sequencing was done on a sample of peripheral blood. The origin of the receptors is an elderly woman with active or convalescent COVID-19.

The chain combines TRBV19 with TRBJ1-2, with 9 bases lining up with TRBD1. Germline V gene lookup returns CDR1 LNHDA and CDR2 SQIVND (reference sequence). Losses at the gene ends were 5 bases for V and 6 bases for J; bases not matched to a gene: 7. The CDR3 contains 14 residues. CDR3 DNA: TGTGCCAGTAGTTCGGGACAGGGCAAAGATGGCTACACCTTC. It codes for CASSSGQGKDGYTF.

This rearrangement joins TRBV5-4 to TRBJ2-1, with no clear D. Germline CDR1 is SGHNT and CDR2 is YYREEE (reference sequence). The CDR3 extends over 11 amino acids. Trimming pared 2 bases from V and 6 bases from J, leaving 3 bases between. CDR3 coding DNA: TGTGCCAGCAGCTTAGCCAATGAGCAGTTCTTC. It specifies CASSLANEQFF.

The chain is built from TRBV7-9 and TRBJ1-1; D gene ambiguous. V lost 4 bases to trimming and J lost 0 bases, with 12 bases between them. Germline loops: CDR1 SEHNR, CDR2 FQNEAQ (reference sequence). This CDR3 has 15 residues. In DNA form, the CDR3 reads TGTGCCAGCAGCTCGACGGGTACCATGAACACTGAAGCTTTCTTT. Its translation is CASSSTGTMNTEAFF.

The chain has TRBV29-1 and TRBJ2-2, with no clear D. CDR3 size: 13 residues. Germline assignment: CDR1 SQVTM and CDR2 ANQGSEA. Trimming pared 7 bases from V and 1 base from J, leaving 10 bases between. CDR3 nucleotide sequence: TGCAGCGCCCTCACACGGAACACCGGGGAGCTGTTTTTT. Its protein is CSALTRNTGELFF.

The chain links TRBV28 to TRBJ1-1; D is unresolved. Germline loops: CDR1 MDHEN, CDR2 SYDVKM. V was pared by 6 bases and J by 6 bases, with 8 bases between. The CDR3 runs 11 residues. The CDR3 reads CASRGDSEAFF. The CDR3 coding sequence is TGTGCCAGCAGAGGAGATTCTGAAGCTTTCTTT.

This chain uses TRBV9 with TRBJ2-2, with D perhaps TRBD1 (5 bases). This CDR3 comprises 15 residues. Trimming cost V 0 bases and J 4 bases, with 10 bases left between them. Germline loops: CDR1 SGDLS, CDR2 YYNGEE. The CDR3 loop is CASSVVSQGTGELFF. CDR3 nucleotides: TGTGCCAGCAGCGTAGTCTCCCAGGGCACCGGGGAGCTGTTTTTT. The entire variable domain, with the rest obtained from reference TRBV9 and TRBJ2-2, is as follows: DSGVTQTPKHLITATGQRVTLRCSPRSGDLSVYWYQQSLDQGLQFLIQYYNGEERAKGNILERFSAQQFPDLHSELNLSSLELGDSALYFCASSVVSQGTGELFFGEGSRLTVL.

CDR3 DNA: TGTGCCAGCAGTAATCCAGGGGGCAGGAGCAATCAGCCCCAGCATTTT. It is translated as CASSNPGGRSNQPQHF. The chain recombines TRBV28 with TRBJ1-5; TRBD1 matches at 8 bases. Looked up from germline, CDR1 is MDHEN and CDR2 is SYDVKM. The CDR3 is 16 residues long. V was pared by 5 bases and J by 1 base, with 7 bases of the junction left unmatched.

V and J are TRBV2 and TRBJ1-1; 8 bases match TRBD1. V dropped 5 bases and J dropped 5; count of bases not matched to a gene: 4. This CDR3 is built from 13 residues. Germline loops: CDR1 SNHLY, CDR2 FYNNEI. CDR3 loop: CASSITGGTEAFF. CDR3 nucleotides: TGTGCCAGCAGTATCACAGGGGGAACTGAAGCTTTCTTT.

J is TRBJ2-3 and V is TRBV6-4, with 10 bases that match TRBD2. Germline CDR1 and CDR2: MRHNA and SNTAGT. The CDR3 spans 13 residues. V was pared by 2 bases and J by 11 bases, with 4 bases of the junction left unmatched. CDR3 loop: CASSDERGGKQYF. The DNA for the CDR3 is TGTGCCAGCAGTGACGAGCGGGGGGGCAAGCAGTATTTT.

This clone was recorded once. The J gene is TRBJ1-2, the V gene TRBV27; 10 nucleotides agree with TRBD1. The germline CDR1 and CDR2 sequences are MNHEY and SMNVEV (reference sequence). The junction had 4 bases not matched to a gene; V was cut back by 4 bases and J by 2 bases. The CDR3 is 15 residues long. CDR3 nucleotides: TGTGCCAGCAGTTCTCCGGGACAGGGGAACTATGGCTACACCTTC. This sequence encodes CASSSPGQGNYGYTF.

The V and J genes are TRBV7-9 and TRBJ2-7; 8 bases agree with TRBD1. The junction had 11 bases not matched to a gene; V was cut back by 3 bases and J by 7 bases. Looked up from germline, CDR1 is SEHNR and CDR2 is FQNEAQ (reference sequence). The CDR3 is 15 amino acids. CDR3 DNA sequence: TGTGCCAGCAGCTTTGTGCCAGGGGGCGCGGGGGAGCAGTACTTC. Its translation: CASSFVPGGAGEQYF.

The chain uses TRBV7-2 and TRBJ1-1; no clear D gene. CDR1 is SGHTA, CDR2 FQGNSA, per germline. CDR3 size: 14 residues. The V and J ends lost 1 base and 1 base respectively, with 7 bases between them. CDR3 sequence (DNA): TGTGCCAGCAGCTTAGTGGTACAGAACACTGAAGCTTTCTTT. Translating gives CASSLVVQNTEAFF.

This chain uses TRBV25-1 with TRBJ2-7; TRBD1 agrees at 9 bases. Trimming at V came to 4 bases and at J to 5 bases, leaving 6 bases not matched to a gene. CDR3 length: 14 residues. Looked up from germline, CDR1 is MGHDK and CDR2 is SYGVNS. The CDR3 DNA reads TGTGCCAGCAGTGTGACAGGGGGTCGGAACGAGCAGTACTTC. Its protein product is CASSVTGGRNEQYF.

The chain employs TRBV9 and TRBJ2-4; 9 positions agree with TRBD2. V dropped 0 bases and J dropped 13; count of bases not matched to a gene: 8. Germline V CDR1 and CDR2: SGDLS, YYNGEE. CDR3 size: 14 residues. In DNA form, the CDR3 reads TGTGCCAGCAGCGTAGGGACTAGCGCCGGAATACAGTACTTC. Its protein product is CASSVGTSAGIQYF.

The chain couples TRBV7-9 to TRBJ2-2; tentative D call: TRBD1 (6 bases). The length of the CDR3 is 14 residues. CDR1 is SEHNR, CDR2 FQNEAQ, per germline (reference sequence). V was clipped by 7 bases and J by 1 base, with 10 bases between them. CDR3 DNA sequence: TGTGCCAGCACCACCAGGGGGAACACCGGGGAGCTGTTTTTT. Translated, it gives CASTTRGNTGELFF.

The gene calls are TRBV5-4 and TRBJ1-4, with D possibly matching TRBD1 (6 bases). Germline V gene lookup returns CDR1 SGHNT and CDR2 YYREEE (reference sequence). The CDR3 extends over 15 amino acids. V lost 3 bases and J 4 bases, leaving 13 bases between the germline ends. The CDR3 sequence is CASSSGWDINEKLFF. DNA for the CDR3: TGTGCCAGCAGCTCGGGGTGGGACATTAATGAAAAACTGTTTTTT. Using reference TRBV5-4 and TRBJ1-4 for the parts outside the CDR3, the full variable domain is ETGVTQSPTHLIKTRGQQVTLRCSSQSGHNTVSWYQQALGQGPQFIFQYYREEENGRGNFPPRFSGLQFPNYSSELNVNALELDDSALYLCASSSGWDINEKLFFGSGTQLSVL.

This chain links TRBV5-1 with TRBJ1-1; 8 nucleotides agree with TRBD1. V was pared by 4 bases and J by 1 base, with 9 bases of the junction left unmatched. The CDR3 covers 16 residues. Germline CDR1 and CDR2: SGHRS and YFSETQ. The DNA of the CDR3 is TGCGCCAGCAGCAGCGATATTGGACAGGGGAACACTGAAGCTTTCTTT. This sequence encodes CASSSDIGQGNTEAFF.

V usage is TRBV11-2 and J usage is TRBJ2-5; D might be TRBD2 (6 bases). This CDR3 spans 19 amino acids. From germline, CDR1 is SGHAT and CDR2 FQNNGV. With 0 bases removed from V and 5 bases from J, the gap between germline ends came to 25 bases. DNA of the CDR3: TGTGCCAGCAGCTTAGATCCTCCAGGGAGAGGGACTGGCTTTGAGACCCAGTACTTC. Amino acids: CASSLDPPGRGTGFETQYF.

J is TRBJ1-3 and V is TRBV19; D is uncertain. CDR3 length: 16 residues. CDR1 is LNHDA, CDR2 SQIVND, per germline (reference sequence). V was trimmed by 7 bases and J by 6 bases, leaving 22 bases between them. The CDR3 bases are TGTGCCAGTACCCCGAGCGAGGGAATAGGAGAAAACACCATATATTTT. Its protein is CASTPSEGIGENTIYF.

The CDR3 coding sequence is TGTGCCAGCAGTCCTACCGGGAGTAGCGGAGACACAGATACGCAGTATTTT. Encoded protein: CASSPTGSSGDTDTQYF. This rearrangement joins TRBV28 to TRBJ2-3, with D maybe TRBD2 (6 bases). The V gene's germline CDR1 is MDHEN and CDR2 SYDVKM. V was shortened by 5 bases and J by 2 bases, with 20 bases between the two germline ends. The CDR3 spans 17 residues.

The chain employs TRBV28 and TRBJ2-7; TRBD1 agrees at 8 bases. J was trimmed by 5 bases and V by 2 bases; bases with no gene match: 8. CDR1 is MDHEN, CDR2 SYDVKM, per germline. This CDR3 contains 15 residues. CDR3 nucleotide sequence: TGTGCCAGCAGTTTACCCGGGACAGGCCGACACGAGCAGTACTTC. It encodes CASSLPGTGRHEQYF.

There are a few counts of this clone. The chain has TRBV6-2 or TRBV6-3 and TRBJ2-1; 14 bases align to TRBD2. The CDR3 covers 19 residues. The V gene end was trimmed by 6 bases and the J gene end by 6 bases; junction bases not matched to a gene: 16. The germline V gene encodes CDR1 MNHEY and CDR2 SVGEGT. The CDR3 region is CASSVQGLPGLAGGNEQFF. The CDR3 DNA sequence: TGTGCCAGCAGCGTTCAGGGACTGCCCGGACTAGCGGGAGGCAATGAGCAGTTCTTC.

This clone occurred a few times. The J gene is TRBJ1-2, the V gene TRBV19; D ambiguous. The V end was cut by 5 bases, the J end by 8 bases, with 9 bases between. This CDR3 has 11 residues. CDR1 LNHDA and CDR2 SQIVND come from the germline V gene (reference sequence). Here the CDR3 reads CASSALSGYTF. CDR3 DNA sequence: TGTGCCAGTAGTGCCCTATCAGGCTACACCTTC. The full variable domain, its missing parts supplied by reference TRBV19 and TRBJ1-2, is DGGITQSPKYLFRKEGQNVTLSCEQNLNHDAMYWYRQDPGQGLRLIYYSQIVNDFQKGDIAEGYSVSREKKESFPLTVTSAQKNPTAFYLCASSALSGYTFGSGTRLTVV.

This clone has just one count. The chain is built from TRBV18 and TRBJ1-6, with D hard to call. The CDR3 runs 14 residues. V was trimmed by 0 bases and J by 10 bases, leaving 10 bases between them. Germline V gene data show CDR1 as KGHSH and CDR2 as LQKENI. CDR3 bases: TGTGCCAGCTCACCACCGAGATCGGGGTCACCCCTCCACTTT. Its protein is CASSPPRSGSPLHF.

This clone appeared a few times. The rearrangement links TRBV5-4 to TRBJ1-2, with D unresolved. V lost 1 base and J lost 3, with 10 bases in between. Per germline, CDR1 SGHNT and CDR2 YYREEE (reference sequence). This CDR3 contains 14 residues. The CDR3 nucleotides read TGTGCCAGCAGCTTGTGGGCGGACTACTATGGCTACACCTTC. Protein sequence: CASSLWADYYGYTF.

The chain combines TRBV29-1 with TRBJ1-4; 8 bases map to TRBD1. Per the germline V gene, CDR1 is SQVTM and CDR2 is ANQGSEA. The CDR3 has 14 residues. V gave up 7 bases and J gave up 5 bases; unmatched junction bases: 9. CDR3 sequence: CSAGGQGENEKLFF. CDR3 DNA: TGCAGCGCTGGCGGACAGGGCGAAAATGAAAAACTGTTTTTT.